This paragraph covers one TCR beta chain sequence. This entry comes from a study of blood T cell repertoires in COVID-19. TCRdb keeps only in-frame clones here, not all; method: immunoSEQ multiplex PCR. This table has roughly 70,000 clones, about 80% appearing once. CDR1 is SGHRS, CDR2 YFSETQ, per germline. Germline trimming cut 2 bases from V and 2 bases from J; bases unmatched to any gene: 2. The CDR3 has 14 amino acids. Sequenced: peripheral blood. The chain couples TRBV5-1 to TRBJ1-1, with 8 bases that match TRBD1. This clonotype originated in a woman between 55 and 75 years old with acute or convalescent COVID-19. In nucleotides, the CDR3 is TGCGCCAGCAGCTTACAGGGGGACAACACTGAAGCTTTCTTT. It specifies CASSLQGDNTEAFF.